This TCR beta chain comes out of a study of cytomegalovirus exposure and HLA in healthy donors. Overall study results and limits: Earlier analysis looked at TCR beta V segments, and most were productive about 87% or about 30% of the time. In most subjects, TCR beta sequences reportedly gave accurate predictions of HLA-A and HLA-B alleles.

A remark on this clone: Antigen: not known.

60 Vbeta and 13 Jbeta primers were used in PCR. In the study's own analysis: Later analysis identified tens of millions of unique TCR beta chains, roughly 11 million shared. Sequenced by immunoSEQ multiplex PCR; TCRdb stores in-frame clones only, minus some. Clonal size and the V and J genes are those of that table, whereas D and trimming came from the DNA. The sample consists of approximately 120,000 clones, about two thirds of them appearing once. Per germline, CDR1 LNHDA and CDR2 SQIVND (reference sequence). CDR3 length equals 16 residues. Trimming shortened V by 5 bases and J by 4 bases, and 18 bases separated the two germline ends.

Sequences were obtained from PBMCs. The chain employs TRBV19 and TRBJ1-5; the D gene is possibly TRBD1 (5 bases). The receptor was derived from a young man in good health and CMV-seronegative. The CDR3 DNA follows: TGTGCCAGTAGTCTTACTCGCAGGGCAGGAAATCAGCCCCAGCATTTT. Amino acids: CASSLTRRAGNQPQHF.